The 16 T cell receptor beta chains in this list originate from one sample, sequenced in a study of cytomegalovirus exposure and HLA in healthy donors. PCR primers comprised 60 Vbeta and 13 Jbeta primers. Assay: immunoSEQ multiplex PCR; the TCRdb copy retains only in-frame clones and omits some. The sample yields about 190,000 clones, 79% seen once. Specimen: PBMCs. These receptors were collected from a woman aged 50 to 60 in good health and CMV-seronegative.

The chain carries TRBV19 and TRBJ2-3; D remains ambiguous. CDR1 and CDR2 from the germline V gene are LNHDA and SQIVND (reference sequence). The CDR3 loop spans 16 amino acids. V dropped 7 bases and J dropped 0 bases, with 17 bases sitting between them. The CDR3 is CASTLSGLPSTDTQYF. The CDR3 DNA reads as TGTGCCAGTACTCTTTCCGGGTTACCTAGCACAGATACGCAGTATTTT.

The chain employs TRBV27 and TRBJ2-6, with TRBD1 matching over 9 bases. Germline CDR1 is MNHEY and CDR2 is SMNVEV (reference sequence). The V gene end was trimmed by 2 bases and the J gene end by 0 bases; junction bases not matched to a gene: 5. The CDR3 has 18 amino acids. The CDR3 region is CASSLVGTGISGANVLTF. CDR3 DNA: TGTGCCAGCAGTTTAGTAGGGACAGGGATCTCTGGGGCCAACGTCCTGACTTTC.

The rearrangement uses TRBV5-1 and TRBJ1-2; D is possibly TRBD1 (5 bases). This CDR3 comprises 15 residues. Germline values: CDR1 SGHRS, CDR2 YFSETQ. V lost 0 bases to trimming and J lost 1 base, with 10 bases between them. The CDR3 sequence: CASSLGGRLNYGYTF. The DNA for the CDR3 is TGCGCCAGCAGCTTGGGGGGCAGACTTAACTATGGCTACACCTTC.

The chain carries TRBV7-3 and TRBJ2-1; D might be TRBD1 (6 bases). Germline CDR1 SGHTA, CDR2 FQGTGA. The length of the CDR3 is 12 residues. Trimming shortened V by 8 bases and J by 8 bases, and 13 bases separated the two germline ends. The chain's CDR3 is CASSTGSHEQFF. The CDR3 DNA follows: TGTGCCAGCTCCACAGGGTCGCATGAGCAGTTCTTC.

The V call is TRBV25-1, the J call TRBJ1-5; D is ambiguous. The CDR3 totals 15 residues. Trimming removed 5 bases at V and 3 bases at J, with 14 bases between. The germline CDR1 and CDR2 sequences are MGHDK and SYGVNS. In DNA, the CDR3 is TGTGCCAGCAGTCCCCGGACGGGGAACAATCAGCCCCAGCATTTT. Translation gives CASSPRTGNNQPQHF.

In its sample, this clone was seen once. This sequence joins TRBV5-1 and TRBJ2-5; tentative D call: TRBD2 (6 bases). The CDR3 contains 15 residues. The V end lost 6 bases, the J end lost 4 bases, and 19 bases lay between the germline ends. CDR1 is SGHRS and CDR2 is YFSETQ in the germline V gene. For the CDR3, the DNA is TGCGCCAGCACCACGGGCGGGACCCAGCGAGAGACCCAGTACTTC. Translating gives CASTTGGTQRETQYF. The variable domain in full, completed from reference TRBV5-1 and TRBJ2-5, reads KAGVTQTPRYLIKTRGQQVTLSCSPISGHRSVSWYQQTPGQGLQFLFEYFSETQRNKGNFPGRFSGRQFSNSRSEMNVSTLELGDSALYLCASTTGGTQRETQYFGPGTRLLVL.

The gene calls are TRBV7-2 and TRBJ2-5; 9 bases are a match to TRBD1. The germline gives CDR1 SGHTA, CDR2 FQGNSA. V lost 5 bases and J lost 4; bases outside the gene matches: 5. The CDR3 runs to 14 residues. The CDR3: CASSVNRGRETQYF. The CDR3 region has the DNA TGTGCCAGCAGCGTCAACAGGGGGCGAGAGACCCAGTACTTC.

As DNA, the CDR3 is TGTGCCAGCACCCCCGGAGGGGTAAGACCGCAGTATTTT. Amino acids: CASTPGGVRPQYF. The chain combines TRBV5-4 with TRBJ2-3; a possible D gene is TRBD2 (6 bases). The CDR3 has 13 amino acids. CDR1 and CDR2 (germline): SGHNT, YYREEE (reference sequence). V was pared by 6 bases and J by 10 bases, with 18 bases between.

V gene TRBV19 combines with J gene TRBJ1-6; D possibly corresponds to TRBD1 (6 bases). This CDR3 region has 13 residues. V was shortened by 5 bases and J by 9 bases, with 11 bases between the two germline ends. Germline V gene data show CDR1 as LNHDA and CDR2 as SQIVND (reference sequence). The CDR3 protein is CASSETGPSPLHF. DNA for the CDR3: TGTGCCAGTAGTGAGACAGGCCCTTCACCCCTCCACTTT.

The chain employs TRBV11-3 and TRBJ2-2, with TRBD1 identical over 8 bases. The V and J ends lost 5 bases and 5 bases, in that order; junction bases with no gene match: 10. The CDR3 loop spans 16 amino acids. Germline V gene lookup returns CDR1 SGHNT and CDR2 YENEEA. The CDR3 DNA reads as TGTGCCAGCAGCACCAGACAGGGGAGCTTGACCGGGGAGCTGTTTTTT. This encodes CASSTRQGSLTGELFF.

This rearrangement joins TRBV19 to TRBJ1-4; TRBD1 aligns across 8 bases. With V trimmed by 4 bases and J by 7 bases, 2 bases remained unmatched. The CDR3 loop spans 13 amino acids. CDR1 and CDR2 from the germline V gene are LNHDA and SQIVND (reference sequence). CDR3 region: CASSRQGTEKLFF. The CDR3 DNA is TGTGCCAGTAGTAGACAGGGGACTGAAAAACTGTTTTTT.

The rearrangement uses TRBV7-2 and TRBJ1-3; D is possibly TRBD1 (5 bases). Trimming removed 6 bases from V and 2 bases from J, with 8 bases in between. Germline values: CDR1 SGHTA, CDR2 FQGNSA. CDR3 size: 13 residues. CDR3: CASRGGTGNTIYF. The CDR3 DNA reads TGTGCCAGCAGGGGGGGGACTGGAAACACCATATATTTT.

The chain couples TRBV9 to TRBJ2-3; TRBD2 might be the D (5 bases). The CDR3 consists of 15 residues. CDR1 and CDR2 from the germline V gene are SGDLS and YYNGEE. The V gene lost 0 bases and the J gene lost 0 bases, with 8 bases spanning the gap. CDR3 residues: CASSVGSGSTDTQYF. The CDR3, as DNA: TGTGCCAGCAGCGTAGGGAGCGGTAGCACAGATACGCAGTATTTT.

The rearrangement joins TRBV19 to TRBJ1-5; D call uncertain. Germline assignment: CDR1 LNHDA and CDR2 SQIVND (reference sequence). The germline V and J ends were trimmed by 5 bases and 3 bases, with 14 bases remaining between them. The length of the CDR3 is 15 residues. The CDR3 sequence: CASSSSAAVNQPQHF. The CDR3 nucleotides read TGTGCCAGTAGTTCTTCGGCGGCCGTCAATCAGCCCCAGCATTTT.

This clone has only one observation. The V call is TRBV28, the J call TRBJ2-1, with 8 bases that match TRBD2. After removal of 1 base from V and 7 bases from J, the junction contained 9 bases not matched to a gene. Germline assignment: CDR1 MDHEN and CDR2 SYDVKM. The CDR3 sequence is 16 residues long. The CDR3: CASSLFVIAGPNEQFF. CDR3 sequence (DNA): TGTGCCAGCAGTTTATTCGTGATAGCGGGACCGAATGAGCAGTTCTTC.

The V and J genes are TRBV6-1 and TRBJ2-7; 8 bases align to TRBD1. V gave up 5 bases and J gave up 11 bases; unmatched junction bases: 2. The CDR3 has 10 residues. Germline V gene sequence: CDR1 MNHNS, CDR2 SASEGT. CDR3 amino acids: CASSWTGKYF. DNA for the CDR3: TGTGCCAGCAGTTGGACAGGGAAGTACTTC.